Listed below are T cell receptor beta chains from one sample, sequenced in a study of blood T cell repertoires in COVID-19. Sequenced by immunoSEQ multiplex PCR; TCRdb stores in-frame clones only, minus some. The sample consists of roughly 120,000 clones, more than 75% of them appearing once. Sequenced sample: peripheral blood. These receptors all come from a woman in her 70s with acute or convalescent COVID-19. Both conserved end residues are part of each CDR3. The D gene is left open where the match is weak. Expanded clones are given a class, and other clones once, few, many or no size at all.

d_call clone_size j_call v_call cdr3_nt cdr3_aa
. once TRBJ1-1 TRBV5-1 TGCGCCAGCAGCTGGGGGGAGGGGCTGAACACTGAAGCTTTCTTT CASSWGEGLNTEAFF
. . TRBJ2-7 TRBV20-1 TGCAGTGCTAGTATCAGGGCTTCACTCTACGAGCAGTACTTC CSASIRASLYEQYF
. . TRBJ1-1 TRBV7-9 TGTGCCAGCAGCTTAGAGGTCCAGGCCGCGGCTTTCTTT CASSLEVQAAAFF
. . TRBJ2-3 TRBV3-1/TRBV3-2 TGTGCCAGCTCCCCAGGTACAGATACGCAGTATTTT CASSPGTDTQYF
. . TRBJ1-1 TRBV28 TGTGCCAGCACGCTCTCTAGACGGGAAGCTTTCTTT CASTLSRREAFF
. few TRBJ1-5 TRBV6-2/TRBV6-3 TGTGCCAGCAGTTACCGGTCTTTGACAGCTAGCAATCAGCCCCAGCATTTT CASSYRSLTASNQPQHF
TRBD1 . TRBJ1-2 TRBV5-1 TGCGCCAGCAGCCTAGGACAGGGAGGGAAGGACTATGGCTACACCTTC CASSLGQGGKDYGYTF
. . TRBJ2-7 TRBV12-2 TGTGCAAGTCGCTTAAAACAGGGATGGCTCTACGAGCAGTACTTC CASRLKQGWLYEQYF
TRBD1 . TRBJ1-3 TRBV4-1 TGCGCCAGCAGCCGCGCAGGGACAGCTGCGGGAAACACCATATATTTT CASSRAGTAAGNTIYF
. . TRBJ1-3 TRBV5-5 TGTGCCAGCAGCTTGGGGACAAGCTCTGGAAACACCATATATTTT CASSLGTSSGNTIYF
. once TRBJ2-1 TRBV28 TGTGCCAGCACCAGAAGCGGGCCTTCCTACAATGAGCAGTTCTTC CASTRSGPSYNEQFF
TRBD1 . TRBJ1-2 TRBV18 TGTGCCAGCTCCCCGGAGCGGACAGGATCCTATGGCTACACCTTC CASSPERTGSYGYTF
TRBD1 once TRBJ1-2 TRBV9 TGTGCCAGCAGCGCGACAGGGGCCTATGGCTACACCTTC CASSATGAYGYTF
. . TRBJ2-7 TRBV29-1 TGCAGCGTTGCCCCGGTCCAGGGCGAGCAGTACTTC CSVAPVQGEQYF
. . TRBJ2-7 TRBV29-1 TGCAGCGTTGAAGGGGGGGGGCTGGGCGAGCAGTACTTC CSVEGGGLGEQYF
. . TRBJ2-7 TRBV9 TGTGCCAGCAGCGTAGACTTGGACACCCTTTACGAGCAGTACTTC CASSVDLDTLYEQYF
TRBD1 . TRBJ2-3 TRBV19 TGTGCCAGCCGAGAGGGGGCAGGGGGCACAGATACGCAGTATTTT CASREGAGGTDTQYF
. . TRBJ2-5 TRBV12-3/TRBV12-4 TGTGCCAGCAGTCCCAGGGGAGAGACCCAGTACTTC CASSPRGETQYF
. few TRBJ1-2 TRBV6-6 TGTGCCGCCCAGCCCCTACAGGGATTCTATGGCTACACCTTC CAAQPLQGFYGYTF
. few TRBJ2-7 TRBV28 TGTGCCAGCGGGGCAGGGTACAACGAGCAGTACTTC CASGAGYNEQYF
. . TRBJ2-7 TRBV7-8 TGTGCCAGCAGCTTAACCCGGACACCCGAGCAGTACTTC CASSLTRTPEQYF
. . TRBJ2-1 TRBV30 TGTGCCTGGAGTTCAAGCTACGGTGAGCAGTTCTTC CAWSSSYGEQFF
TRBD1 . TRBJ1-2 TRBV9 TGTGCCAGCAGGGTACAGGGGGCGTACGGCTACACCTTC CASRVQGAYGYTF
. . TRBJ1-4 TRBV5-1 TGCGCCAGGGGCGGGGCCACAACTAATGAAAAACTGTTTTTT CARGGATTNEKLFF
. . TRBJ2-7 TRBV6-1 TGTGCCAGCATTAATAGTGACTCCTACGAGCAGTACTTC CASINSDSYEQYF
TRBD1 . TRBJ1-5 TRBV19 TGTGCCAGTAGTATATCCCCTACCGCGACAGGGGGGCTTCAGCCCCAGCATTTT CASSISPTATGGLQPQHF
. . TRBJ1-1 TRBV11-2 TGTGCCAGCAGCCAAACAGGCGGAAACACTGAAGCTTTCTTT CASSQTGGNTEAFF
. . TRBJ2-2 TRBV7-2 TGTGCCAGCAGCTTAGAGATCGGGACTTTCGGGGAGCTGTTTTTT CASSLEIGTFGELFF
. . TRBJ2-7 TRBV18 TGTGCCAGCTCACTGGGACAATTCTACGGGCAGTACTTC CASSLGQFYGQYF
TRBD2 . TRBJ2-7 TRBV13 TGTGCCAGCAGCTTAACTAGCGGGACCTACGAGCAGTACTTC CASSLTSGTYEQYF
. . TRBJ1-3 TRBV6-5 TGTGCCAGCAGTTCCCCGGGCTCTGGAAACACCATATATTTT CASSSPGSGNTIYF
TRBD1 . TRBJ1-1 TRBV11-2 TGTGCCAGCAGCTGGTCGGACAGGGGTGATGAAGCTTTCTTT CASSWSDRGDEAFF
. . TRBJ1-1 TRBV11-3 TGTGCCAGCAGCTCTATGAACACTGAAGCTTTCTTT CASSSMNTEAFF
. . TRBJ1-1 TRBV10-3 TGTGCCATCAGTGAAGGCATACAGGGACCACTCGAAGCTTTCTTT CAISEGIQGPLEAFF
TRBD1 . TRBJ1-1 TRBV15 TGTGCCACCAGCGTCTATATGGGCACAGGGGGGACTGAAGCTTTCTTT CATSVYMGTGGTEAFF
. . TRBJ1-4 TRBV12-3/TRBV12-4 TGTGCCAGCAGTTCGGGGGAGAATGAAAAACTGTTTTTT CASSSGENEKLFF
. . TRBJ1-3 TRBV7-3 TGTGCCAGCAGCGCCCTGACCCCGGGGAGCTCTGGAAACACCATATATTTT CASSALTPGSSGNTIYF
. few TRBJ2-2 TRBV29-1 TGCAGCGTTGCCCCGACTAGTACGACCGGGGAGCTGTTTTTT CSVAPTSTTGELFF
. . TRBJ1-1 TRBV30 TGTGCCTGGAGTGAAAGACAGAAGAACACTGAAGCTTTCTTT CAWSERQKNTEAFF
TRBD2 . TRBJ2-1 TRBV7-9 TGTGCCAGCAGCCCAGGGGTAGCGGGGGGAGATGAGCAGTTCTTC CASSPGVAGGDEQFF
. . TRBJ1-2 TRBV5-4 TGTGCCAGCAGCCGAAGGGGTACTAACTATGGCTACACCTTC CASSRRGTNYGYTF
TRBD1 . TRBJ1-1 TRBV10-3 TGTGCCATCAGACCGGGACAGGAGAACACTGAAGCTTTCTTT CAIRPGQENTEAFF
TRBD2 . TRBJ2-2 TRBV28 TGTGCCAGCATTCGGGGGGGCACCGGGGAGCTGTTTTTT CASIRGGTGELFF
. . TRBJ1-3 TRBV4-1 TGCGCCAGCAGCCACCCTGGGGGGACGGCGAGCTCTGGAAACACCATATATTTT CASSHPGGTASSGNTIYF
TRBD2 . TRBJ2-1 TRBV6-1 TGTGCCAGCAGTGAGCGGCGGGGGGGCTACAATGAGCAGTTCTTC CASSERRGGYNEQFF
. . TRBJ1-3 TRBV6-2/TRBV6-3 TGTGCCAGCAGCCCTGAGGGAGGGCAGTTTGTAGGAAACACCATATATTTT CASSPEGGQFVGNTIYF
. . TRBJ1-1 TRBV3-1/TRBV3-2 TGTGCCAGCAGCCTAAACTACAGGGACACTGAAGCTTTCTTT CASSLNYRDTEAFF
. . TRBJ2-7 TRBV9 TGTGCCAGCAGCGTAGGAACTAGTACCTCCTACGAGCAGTACTTC CASSVGTSTSYEQYF
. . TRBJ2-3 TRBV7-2 TGTGCCAGCAGCACTTCAGGGTTGAGTGAACAGTATTTT CASSTSGLSEQYF
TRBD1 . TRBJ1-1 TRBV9 TGTGCCAGCAGCGTAGTGAGGACAGGGGGTGAAGCTTTCTTT CASSVVRTGGEAFF
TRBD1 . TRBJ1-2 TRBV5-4 TGTGCCAGCAGCTTTCCCGGGACAGTAGATGGCTACACCTTC CASSFPGTVDGYTF
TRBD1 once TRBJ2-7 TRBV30 TGTGCCTGGAGCGGGACAGACTCCTACGAGCAGTACTTC CAWSGTDSYEQYF